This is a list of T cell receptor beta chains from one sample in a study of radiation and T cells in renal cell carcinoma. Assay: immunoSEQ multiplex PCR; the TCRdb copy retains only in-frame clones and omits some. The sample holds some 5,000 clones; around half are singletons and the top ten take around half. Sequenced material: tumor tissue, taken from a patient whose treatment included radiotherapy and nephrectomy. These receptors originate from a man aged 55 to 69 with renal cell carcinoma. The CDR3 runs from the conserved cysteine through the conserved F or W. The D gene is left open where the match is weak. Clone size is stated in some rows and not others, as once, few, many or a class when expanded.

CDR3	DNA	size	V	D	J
CASSRVSRGDTQYF	TGTGCCAGCAGTCGGGTCTCAAGGGGAGATACGCAGTATTTT	few	TRBV5-6	.	TRBJ2-3
CASRTLTGGGHGYTF	TGTGCCAGCAGAACACTTACAGGGGGCGGGCATGGCTACACCTTC	.	TRBV27	TRBD1	TRBJ1-2
CASSLTGVTYEQYF	TGTGCCAGCAGCTTGACAGGGGTGACTTACGAGCAGTACTTC	.	TRBV4-2	TRBD1	TRBJ2-7
CASSLTQGWIEQYF	TGTGCCAGCAGTTTAACCCAGGGTTGGATCGAGCAGTACTTC	.	TRBV21-1	.	TRBJ2-7
CASSLEAEGPQHF	TGTGCCAGCAGCTTAGAGGCAGAAGGACCCCAGCATTTT	.	TRBV7-2	.	TRBJ1-5
CASRTGVNYGYTF	TGTGCCAGTAGGACAGGGGTAAACTATGGCTACACCTTC	.	TRBV19	TRBD1	TRBJ1-2
CASSISVNYRVEYEQYF	TGTGCCAGTAGTATATCGGTCAATTACAGGGTAGAGTACGAGCAGTACTTC	.	TRBV19	.	TRBJ2-7
CASNLVPRDRSYEQYF	TGCGCCAGCAATCTCGTCCCACGGGACAGATCCTACGAGCAGTACTTC	few	TRBV5-1	TRBD1	TRBJ2-7
CTSSHRGGRRYEQYF	TGCACCAGCAGCCACCGGGGCGGGAGGAGGTACGAGCAGTACTTC	.	TRBV1	.	TRBJ2-7
CASSGPMNTEAFF	TGTGCCAGCAGTGGTCCCATGAACACTGAAGCTTTCTTT	.	TRBV2	.	TRBJ1-1
CASSLVDLDEQYF	TGTGCCAGCAGCTTAGTGGACCTCGACGAGCAGTACTTC	.	TRBV7-9	.	TRBJ2-7
CASSVGQGSEQYF	TGTGCCAGCTCGGTAGGTCAGGGGTCCGAGCAGTACTTC	.	TRBV2	.	TRBJ2-7
CSAKYQETQYF	TGCAGTGCTAAGTACCAAGAGACCCAGTACTTC	.	TRBV20-1	.	TRBJ2-5
CASSFTEYNEQFF	TGTGCCAGCAGCTTCACAGAGTACAATGAGCAGTTCTTC	.	TRBV5-4	.	TRBJ2-1
CASSAVGRGRSGELFF	TGTGCCAGCAGCGCCGTGGGCAGGGGGCGTTCCGGGGAGCTGTTTTTT	.	TRBV7-2	TRBD1	TRBJ2-2
CASSQGRQEETQYF	TGTGCCAGCAGCCAGGGGAGACAGGAAGAGACCCAGTACTTC	.	TRBV6-5	.	TRBJ2-5
CASSPSQNSGTEAFF	TGTGCCAGCTCACCCTCCCAAAATTCGGGCACTGAAGCTTTCTTT	.	TRBV18	.	TRBJ1-1
CASRLAAVGRRTITF	TGTGCCAGCAGGTTGGCGGCCGTGGGGCGACGTACGATAACCTTC	.	TRBV5-6	.	TRBJ1-2
CASSPGGQYNEQFF	TGTGCCAGCAGCCCAGGGGGCCAGTACAATGAGCAGTTCTTC	.	TRBV5-4	TRBD1	TRBJ2-1
CASSFGEPREKLFF	TGTGCCAGCAGCTTCGGAGAACCACGGGAAAAACTGTTTTTT	.	TRBV7-9	.	TRBJ1-4
CASTLSEQARGTIYF	TGTGCCAGCACCCTATCCGAACAGGCCAGGGGCACCATATATTTT	few	TRBV28	.	TRBJ1-3
CASSLVLHRGLGQPQHF	TGTGCCAGCAGCTTAGTACTCCACAGGGGGCTGGGTCAGCCCCAGCATTTT	few	TRBV11-3	TRBD1	TRBJ1-5
CASSLGVGQVNQPQHF	TGTGCCAGCAGCTTGGGGGTAGGGCAGGTCAATCAGCCCCAGCATTTT	.	TRBV21-1	.	TRBJ1-5
CASSLAMTSGRAIEQYF	TGTGCCAGCAGCTTAGCTATGACTAGCGGGAGGGCCATCGAGCAGTACTTC	.	TRBV7-8	TRBD2	TRBJ2-7
CASSRRATGVGSQYF	TGTGCCAGCAGCCGTCGCGCCACCGGGGTGGGGAGCCAGTACTTC	.	TRBV5-5	.	TRBJ2-5
CASTDSMQGGELFF	TGTGCCAGCACCGACTCGATGCAGGGCGGGGAGCTGTTTTTT	.	TRBV6-5	.	TRBJ2-2
CASRSDFSYEQYF	TGTGCCAGCAGATCGGACTTTTCCTACGAGCAGTACTTC	few	TRBV6-1	.	TRBJ2-7
CASTNFGTGGNTIYF	TGTGCCAGCACCAACTTCGGGACAGGGGGAAACACCATATATTTT	few	TRBV6-4	TRBD1	TRBJ1-3
CASSPRWGQGYYEQYF	TGTGCCAGCAGTCCCCGTTGGGGACAGGGCTACTACGAGCAGTACTTC	.	TRBV2	TRBD1	TRBJ2-7
CASSSKDGNYEQYF	TGCGCCAGCAGCTCCAAGGACGGAAACTACGAGCAGTACTTC	.	TRBV5-1	.	TRBJ2-7
CASSSAPGGSYEQYF	TGTGCCAGCAGCTCGGCCCCCGGGGGGTCCTACGAGCAGTACTTC	.	TRBV4-1	TRBD2	TRBJ2-7
CASGSTRGNQPQHF	TGTGCCAGCGGGTCAACCAGGGGGAATCAGCCCCAGCATTTT	.	TRBV28	TRBD1	TRBJ1-5
CASSLTSGRSYEQYF	TGTGCCAGCAGCCTCACTAGCGGGAGATCCTACGAGCAGTACTTC	medium-sized	TRBV7-9	TRBD2	TRBJ2-7
CASSREIEQFF	TGTGCCAGCAGTCGGGAGATTGAGCAGTTCTTC	.	TRBV7-2	.	TRBJ2-1
CASRTEGTGELFF	TGTGCCAGCAGGACTGAGGGTACCGGGGAGCTGTTTTTT	.	TRBV9	.	TRBJ2-2